The rows below give T cell receptor beta chains drawn from one sample of a study of T-cell reconstitution after alpha-beta-depleted transplantation in children. TCRdb reanalysed the PCR reads using MiXCR and keeps one entry per CDR3 protein. The data contain approximately 520,000 distinct CDR3 sequences, around a third of them singletons. The material was PBMCs from the stem cell graft donor, obtained from the stem cell graft. The receptors were gathered from a human donor who donated a stem cell graft to a child with aplastic anemia. CDR3s include the opening cysteine and the closing phenylalanine or tryptophan.

TRBV11-1 | CASSFSGGTNYGYTF
TRBV3-1 | CASSGRTVSNQPQHF
TRBV19 | CASRRTEAFF
TRBV7-2 | CASLNAVTEGRNTIYF
TRBV7-2 | CASSLMALDTQYF
TRBV9 | CASSVDETGGIGEAFF
TRBV20-1 | CSAKPGGNTEAFF
TRBV12-3/TRBV12-4 | CASSTMTGNSNQPQHF
TRBV5-1 | CASSSRGVAPGNEQFF
TRBV29-1 | CSVGARDYEFF
TRBV15 | CATSAGGQGTEAFF
TRBV7-2 | CASTTDRGVQPQHF
TRBV20-1 | CSAPPGHNSPLHF
TRBV2 | CASSELGQSRGANVLTF
TRBV12-3/TRBV12-4 | CASSVAGPAEAFF
TRBV15 | CATSREVRGSGELFF
TRBV7-9 | CASSLEAPRTGRGTQYF
TRBV7-9 | CASSVQGEQFF